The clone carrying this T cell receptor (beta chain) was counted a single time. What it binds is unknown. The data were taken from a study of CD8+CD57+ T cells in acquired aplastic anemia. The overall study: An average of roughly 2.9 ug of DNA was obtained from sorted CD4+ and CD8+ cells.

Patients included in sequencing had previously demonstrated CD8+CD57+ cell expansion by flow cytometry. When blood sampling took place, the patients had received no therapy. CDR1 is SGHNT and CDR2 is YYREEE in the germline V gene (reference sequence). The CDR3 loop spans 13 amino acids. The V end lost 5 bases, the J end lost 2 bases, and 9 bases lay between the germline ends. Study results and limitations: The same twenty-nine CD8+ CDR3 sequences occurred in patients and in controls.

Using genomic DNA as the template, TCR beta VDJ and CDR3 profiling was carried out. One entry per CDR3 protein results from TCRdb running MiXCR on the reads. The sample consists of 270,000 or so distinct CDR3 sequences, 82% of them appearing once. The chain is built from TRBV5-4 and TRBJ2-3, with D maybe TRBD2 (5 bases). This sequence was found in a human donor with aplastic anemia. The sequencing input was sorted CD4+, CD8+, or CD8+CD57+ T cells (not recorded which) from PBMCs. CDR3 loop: CASRVEATDTQYF. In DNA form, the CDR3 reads TGTGCCAGCAGGGTGGAGGCCACAGATACGCAGTATTTT.